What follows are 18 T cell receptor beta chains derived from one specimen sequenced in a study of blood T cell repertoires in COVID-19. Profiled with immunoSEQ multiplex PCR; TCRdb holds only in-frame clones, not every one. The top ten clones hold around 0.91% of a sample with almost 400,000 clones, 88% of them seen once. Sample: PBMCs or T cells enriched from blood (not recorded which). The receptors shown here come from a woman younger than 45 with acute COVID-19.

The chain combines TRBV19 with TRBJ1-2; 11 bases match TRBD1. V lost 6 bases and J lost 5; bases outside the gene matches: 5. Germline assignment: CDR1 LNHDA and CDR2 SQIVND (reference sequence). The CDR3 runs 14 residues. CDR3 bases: TGTGCCAGTAGAGGACAGGGGGCTGGTTATGGCTACACCTTC. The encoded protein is CASRGQGAGYGYTF.

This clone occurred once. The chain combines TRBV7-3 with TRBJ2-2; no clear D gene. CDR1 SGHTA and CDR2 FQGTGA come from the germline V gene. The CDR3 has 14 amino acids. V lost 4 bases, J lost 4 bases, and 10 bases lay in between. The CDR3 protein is CASSSEASTGELFF. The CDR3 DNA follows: TGTGCCAGCAGCTCTGAGGCCTCCACCGGGGAGCTGTTTTTT. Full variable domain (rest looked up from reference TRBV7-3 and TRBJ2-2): GAGVSQTPSNKVTEKGKYVELRCDPISGHTALYWYRQSLGQGPEFLIYFQGTGAADDSGLPNDRFFAVRPEGSVSTLKIQRTERGDSAVYLCASSSEASTGELFFGEGSRLTVL.

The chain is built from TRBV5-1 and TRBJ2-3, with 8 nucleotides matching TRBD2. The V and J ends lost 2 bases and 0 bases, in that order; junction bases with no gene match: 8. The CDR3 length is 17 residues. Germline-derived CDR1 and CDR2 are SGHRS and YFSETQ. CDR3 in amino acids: CASSLSGGPFSTDTQYF. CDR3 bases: TGCGCCAGCAGCTTAAGCGGGGGCCCCTTTAGCACAGATACGCAGTATTTT.

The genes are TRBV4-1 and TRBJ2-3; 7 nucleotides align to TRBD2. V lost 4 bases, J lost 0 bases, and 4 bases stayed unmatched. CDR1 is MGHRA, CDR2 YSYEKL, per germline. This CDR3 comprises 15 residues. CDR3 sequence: CASSPRAGSTDTQYF. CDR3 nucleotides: TGCGCCAGCAGCCCTAGAGCGGGGAGCACAGATACGCAGTATTTT.

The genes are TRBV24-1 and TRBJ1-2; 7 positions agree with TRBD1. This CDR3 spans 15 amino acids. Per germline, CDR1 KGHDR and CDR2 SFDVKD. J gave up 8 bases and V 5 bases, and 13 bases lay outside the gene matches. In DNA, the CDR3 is TGTGCCACCAGTGTTGGCAGGGGGTTTCTTGGAGGCTACACCTTC. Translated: CATSVGRGFLGGYTF.

Written as DNA, the CDR3 is TGTGCCAGTAGTACCGCTAGCGGGGGGCCCTACGAGCAGTACTTC. Translated, it gives CASSTASGGPYEQYF. The chain uses TRBV19 and TRBJ2-7; 11 positions match TRBD2. Germline loops: CDR1 LNHDA, CDR2 SQIVND (reference sequence). V was pared by 4 bases and J by 2 bases, with 4 bases of the junction left unmatched. CDR3 length equals 15 residues. Complete variable domain (other parts from reference TRBV19 and TRBJ2-7): DGGITQSPKYLFRKEGQNVTLSCEQNLNHDAMYWYRQDPGQGLRLIYYSQIVNDFQKGDIAEGYSVSREKKESFPLTVTSAQKNPTAFYLCASSTASGGPYEQYFGPGTRLTVT.

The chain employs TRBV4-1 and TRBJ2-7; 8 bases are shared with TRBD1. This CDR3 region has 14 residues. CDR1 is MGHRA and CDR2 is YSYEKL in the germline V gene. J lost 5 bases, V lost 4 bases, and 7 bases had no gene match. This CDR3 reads CASSPKGGQDEQYF. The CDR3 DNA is TGCGCCAGCAGCCCTAAAGGGGGACAGGACGAGCAGTACTTC.

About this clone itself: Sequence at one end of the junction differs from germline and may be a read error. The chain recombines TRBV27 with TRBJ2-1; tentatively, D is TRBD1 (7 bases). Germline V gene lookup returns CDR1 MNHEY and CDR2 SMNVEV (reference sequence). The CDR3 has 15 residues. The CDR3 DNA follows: TGTGCCAACAGTTTCGGAGGGGGCAATAAGAATGAGCAGTTCTTC. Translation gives CANSFGGGNKNEQFF.

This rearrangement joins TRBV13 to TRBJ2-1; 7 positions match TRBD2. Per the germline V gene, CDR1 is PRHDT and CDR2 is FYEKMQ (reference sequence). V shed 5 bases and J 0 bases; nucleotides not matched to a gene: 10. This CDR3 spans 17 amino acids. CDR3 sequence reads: CASSDSGTTPSYNEQFF. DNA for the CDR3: TGTGCCAGCAGCGACTCCGGGACTACCCCCTCCTACAATGAGCAGTTCTTC.

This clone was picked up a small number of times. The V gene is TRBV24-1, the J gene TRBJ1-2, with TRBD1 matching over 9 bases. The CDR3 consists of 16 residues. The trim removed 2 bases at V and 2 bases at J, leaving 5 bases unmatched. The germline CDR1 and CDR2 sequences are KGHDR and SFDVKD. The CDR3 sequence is CATSDSTGQGNYGYTF. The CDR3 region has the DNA TGTGCCACCAGTGATTCTACGGGACAGGGAAACTATGGCTACACCTTC.

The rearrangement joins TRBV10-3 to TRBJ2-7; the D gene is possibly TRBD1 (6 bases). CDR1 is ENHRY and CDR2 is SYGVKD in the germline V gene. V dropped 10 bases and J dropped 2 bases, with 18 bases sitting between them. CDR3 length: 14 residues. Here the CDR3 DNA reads TGTGCCACTTCCTATGACAGGACCACCTACGAGCAGTACTTC. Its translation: CATSYDRTTYEQYF.

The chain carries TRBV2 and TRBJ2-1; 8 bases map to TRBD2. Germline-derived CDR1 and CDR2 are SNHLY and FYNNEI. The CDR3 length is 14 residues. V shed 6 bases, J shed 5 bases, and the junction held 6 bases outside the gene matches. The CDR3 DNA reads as TGTGCCAGCAGACCCGGACTAGCCCACAATGAGCAGTTCTTC. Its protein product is CASRPGLAHNEQFF. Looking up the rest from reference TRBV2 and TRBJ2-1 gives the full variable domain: EPEVTQTPSHQVTQMGQEVILRCVPISNHLYFYWYRQILGQKVEFLVSFYNNEISEKSEIFDDQFSVERPDGSNFTLKIRSTKLEDSAMYFCASRPGLAHNEQFFGPGTRLTVL.

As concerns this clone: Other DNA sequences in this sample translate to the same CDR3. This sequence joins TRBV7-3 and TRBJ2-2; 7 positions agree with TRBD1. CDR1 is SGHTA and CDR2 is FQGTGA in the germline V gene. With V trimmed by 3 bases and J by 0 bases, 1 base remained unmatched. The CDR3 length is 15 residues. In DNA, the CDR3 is TGTGCCAGCAGCTTGACAGGGACGAACACCGGGGAGCTGTTTTTT. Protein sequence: CASSLTGTNTGELFF.

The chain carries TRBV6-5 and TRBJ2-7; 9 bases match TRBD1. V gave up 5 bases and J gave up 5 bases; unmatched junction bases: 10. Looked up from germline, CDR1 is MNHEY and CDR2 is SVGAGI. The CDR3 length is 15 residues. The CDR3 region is CASSPMGQGGNEQYF. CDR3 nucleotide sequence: TGTGCCAGCAGTCCAATGGGACAGGGAGGCAACGAGCAGTACTTC.

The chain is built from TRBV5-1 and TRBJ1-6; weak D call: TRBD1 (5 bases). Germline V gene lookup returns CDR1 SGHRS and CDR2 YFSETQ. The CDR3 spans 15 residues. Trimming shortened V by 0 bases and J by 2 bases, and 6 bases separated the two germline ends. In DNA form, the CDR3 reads TGCGCCAGCAGCTTGGGCAGGGCCTATAATTCACCCCTCCACTTT. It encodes CASSLGRAYNSPLHF.

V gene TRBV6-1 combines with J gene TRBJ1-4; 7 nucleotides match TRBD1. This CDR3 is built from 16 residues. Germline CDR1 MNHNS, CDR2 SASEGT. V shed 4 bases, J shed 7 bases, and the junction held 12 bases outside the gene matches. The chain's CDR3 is CASSGVQGEGGEKLFF. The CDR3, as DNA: TGTGCCAGCAGTGGGGTGCAGGGGGAAGGGGGTGAAAAACTGTTTTTT.

The CDR3 here is CASSSSQGAVNYGYTF. The CDR3 DNA is TGCGCCAGCAGCTCATCCCAGGGGGCGGTTAACTATGGCTACACCTTC. The rearrangement uses TRBV5-1 and TRBJ1-2; 8 bases line up with TRBD1. The CDR3 loop spans 16 amino acids. J lost 1 base, V lost 3 bases, and 8 bases had no gene match. Germline CDR1 reads SGHRS; CDR2 reads YFSETQ.

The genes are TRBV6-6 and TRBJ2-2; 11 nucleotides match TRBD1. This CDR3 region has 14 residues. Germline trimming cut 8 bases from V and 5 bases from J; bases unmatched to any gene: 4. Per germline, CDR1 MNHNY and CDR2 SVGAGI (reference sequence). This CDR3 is CASLGQGATGELFF. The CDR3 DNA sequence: TGTGCCAGCCTAGGACAGGGGGCGACCGGGGAGCTGTTTTTT.